This T cell receptor (beta chain) was recorded in a study of vaccination effects on CD4 cells after COVID-19 (dated by TCRdb to about 2022). Regarding the complete study: Participants received two doses of either the BNT162b2 or the mRNA-1273 mRNA SARS-CoV-2 vaccine. Altogether, roughly 10 COVID-19 convalescent patients and a handful of SARS-CoV-2-naive healthy vaccine recipients made up the full study. Cultures from other donors in the study were sequenced using the Oncomine TCR Beta short-read assay on an Illumina iSeq 100. In both COVID-19 convalescent patients and infection-naive vaccine recipients, the study compared SARS-CoV-2 spike-specific CD4+ TCR repertoires from before mRNA vaccination with those from after it. The research as a whole found: Only a small number of convalescent patients were included, and no early post-infection timepoints were available, which limited the study. Among healthy vaccine recipients, nearly all vaccine-induced clones were SARS-CoV-2 mono-reactive, and only 1 of 255 was cross-reactive with common cold coronaviruses. Both infection-induced and vaccine-induced clones contracted markedly at late post-vaccination timepoints, which is consistent with waning T cell responses.

Comments on this clone: What antigen it recognizes has not been identified. There are no base qualities to consult, and no much larger clone falls within one base.

The germline V gene (reference sequence) gives CDR1 as LGHDT and CDR2 as YNNKEL. The CDR3 covers 16 residues, taking in both the cysteine and the phenylalanine. Only the CDR3 region is kept as DNA, spanning 48 bases read in frame from base 1. Trimming takes 1 base from V and 0 bases from J, and the germline ends sit 9 bases apart. In the ViraFEST assay, PBMC were stimulated with viral peptide pools, and antigen-specific CD4+ T cell clonotypes were then identified by expansion using TCR sequencing. After more than nine days of culture, CD4+ T cells were isolated with the EasySep CD4+ T cell isolation kit. Healthy vaccine recipients had no prior SARS-CoV-2 infection, confirmed by negative nucleocapsid antibodies before and after vaccination. A few million PBMC per well were cultured with 10 ug/ml peptides in IMDM containing 5% human AB serum, 8.5 to 10 IU/ml IL-2 and gentamicin. Half of the culture medium was replaced with fresh IL-2-containing medium on days 3 and 7. Each peptide stimulation condition was cultured in triplicate wells unless otherwise noted. Using Ficoll-Paque Plus gradient centrifugation, PBMC were separated from whole blood and then either used fresh or cryopreserved at -140C. The overlapping peptide pools covered the spike proteins of SARS-CoV-2 and of the common cold coronaviruses HCoV-NL63, HCoV-OC43 and HCoV-229E. Genomic DNA was extracted from cultured CD4+ T cells with the QIAamp micro DNA kit.

Libraries were prepared through the immunoSEQ multiplex PCR assay. TCR beta CDR3 sequencing was performed on DNA from the cultured, isolated CD4+ T cells. The original pipeline was this. Non-productive TCR sequences were removed, reads were trimmed to the CDR3 region, and CDR3s of at least 7 amino acids were retained. The MANAFEST web app was used to identify antigen-specific clonotypes by comparing expansion in peptide wells with expansion in reference cultures. To be called positive, a clone needed expansion at FDR<0.05 compared with the reference and with all other wells, an odds ratio greater than 5, and a frequency greater than 0.1% in two replicate wells. A clonotype was defined as cross-reactive if the clonotype was significantly expanded both in SARS-CoV-2 spike wells and in at least one common cold coronavirus spike condition. CDR3 similarity was assessed by Levenshtein distance using the stringdist R package, and unrooted trees were constructed with ape in R 3.6.1. TCRdb obtained this table from immuneACCESS and retained in-frame rearrangements with V and J assigned. These tables miss some clones; where compared with another copy, unresolved V genes account for less than half of the shortfall, and the remainder is unexplained. The DNA gave D and trimming, while V, J and clone size come from that table. The sample records approximately 54,000 clones, 80% to 85% of which are singletons. About 2.4% of the sample goes to the ten largest clones.

Recombination connected TRBV3-1 (or the pseudogene TRBV3-2) to TRBJ2-2, with the D gene too uncertain to name. The sample here was CD4+ T cells from PBMCs cultured with HCoV-229E spike peptides, taken before COVID-19 vaccination. In light of the paper, this sample's cell subset or site label describes: HCoV-229E spike overlapping peptide pool stimulation. This TCR came from a human donor who received a COVID-19 vaccine. In nucleotide form, the sequence is TGTGCCAGCAGCCAAGGGGTCCCTGCGAACACCGGGGAGCTGTTTTTT. Its protein is CASSQGVPANTGELFF.